These 10 T cell receptor beta chains came from one sample sequenced in a study of shared T cell receptors in the human thymus. Only in-frame clones appear in the TCRdb table, and some are missing; sequencing was by immunoSEQ multiplex PCR. Of 720,000 or so clones listed, 80% to 90% were seen once; the top ten hold around 0.01%. The same sample was also studied in work on human thymus T cells.

Sequenced: thymocytes. The receptor set was obtained from a girl less than two years old with a congenital heart defect.

This clone was observed a single time. This specimen includes other DNA sequences encoding the same CDR3. This CDR3 is CSVEDAGNGYTF. For the CDR3, the DNA is TGCAGCGTTGAAGATGCAGGGAATGGCTACACCTTC. The rearrangement joins TRBV29-1 to TRBJ1-2; possible D gene TRBD1, 5 bases. Trimming removed 0 bases at V and 6 bases at J, with 8 bases between. Germline V gene data show CDR1 as SQVTM and CDR2 as ANQGSEA. The CDR3 has 12 residues.

This chain joins TRBV27 and TRBJ1-3; no firm D call. This CDR3 is 15 amino acids long. V was shortened by 4 bases and J by 0 bases, with 10 bases between the two germline ends. The germline V gene has CDR1 MNHEY and CDR2 SMNVEV (reference sequence). CDR3 region: CASSSTFHSGNTIYF. The CDR3, as DNA: TGTGCCAGCAGTTCGACATTTCACTCTGGAAACACCATATATTTT.

The rearrangement links TRBV6-1 to TRBJ1-4; D uncertain. Trimming removed 3 bases at V and 4 bases at J, with 15 bases between. The CDR3 consists of 16 residues. CDR1 MNHNS and CDR2 SASEGT come from the germline V gene. The CDR3 DNA reads TGTGCCAGCAGTGATGACTTTACGTCCCTTAATGAAAAACTGTTTTTT. It codes for CASSDDFTSLNEKLFF.

V usage is TRBV5-1 and J usage is TRBJ1-6; D is unclear. Trimming pared 0 bases from V and 9 bases from J, leaving 19 bases between. This CDR3 has 17 residues. CDR1 is SGHRS, CDR2 YFSETQ, per germline. The CDR3, as DNA: TGCGCCAGCAGCTTGGTCAGTCGGGTAAAGGAAGGTTCACCCCTCCACTTT. Amino acids: CASSLVSRVKEGSPLHF.

The V and J genes are TRBV19 and TRBJ1-5; unclear D gene. CDR3 size: 15 residues. Per the germline V gene, CDR1 is LNHDA and CDR2 is SQIVND (reference sequence). Deletions cut 9 bases from V and 0 bases from J, with 15 bases between. The CDR3 is CASSLTGNSNQPQHF. CDR3 DNA sequence: TGTGCCAGCTCGTTGACCGGGAATAGCAATCAGCCCCAGCATTTT.

The genes are TRBV2 and TRBJ1-3; D not certain. V was pared by 2 bases and J by 0 bases, with 11 bases between. The CDR3 loop spans 16 amino acids. CDR1 and CDR2 from the germline V gene are SNHLY and FYNNEI. CDR3 in amino acids: CASSEFSPSSGNTIYF. Written as DNA, the CDR3 is TGTGCCAGCAGTGAATTTTCACCGAGCTCTGGAAACACCATATATTTT.

The chain uses TRBV6-5 and TRBJ2-3; D uncertain. There are 13 residues in the CDR3. In germline, CDR1 is MNHEY, CDR2 SVGAGI. V was cut by 4 bases and J by 7 bases, with 12 bases left in between. The CDR3 nucleotides read TGTGCCAGCAGTTCCGACTCGCCAAATACGCAGTATTTT. Translated: CASSSDSPNTQYF.

This clone was counted a single time. The V call is TRBV6-1, the J call TRBJ1-5, with 7 nucleotides matching TRBD1. Germline-derived CDR1 and CDR2 are MNHNS and SASEGT. The CDR3 spans 16 residues. Losses at the gene ends were 1 base for V and 1 base for J; bases not matched to a gene: 4. As DNA, the CDR3 is TGTGCCAGCAGTGAAGGGACAGGAGGGAGCAATCAGCCCCAGCATTTT. This translates into CASSEGTGGSNQPQHF.

V and J are TRBV5-1 and TRBJ2-3, with D unclear. V lost 3 bases, J lost 4 bases, and 9 bases lay in between. CDR3 length: 13 residues. CDR1 and CDR2 from the germline V gene are SGHRS and YFSETQ. CDR3 coding DNA: TGCGCCAGCAGCTGGAGCGATCCAGATACGCAGTATTTT. Residues: CASSWSDPDTQYF. The full variable domain, in which reference TRBV5-1 and TRBJ2-3 provide the parts outside the CDR3, is KAGVTQTPRYLIKTRGQQVTLSCSPISGHRSVSWYQQTPGQGLQFLFEYFSETQRNKGNFPGRFSGRQFSNSRSEMNVSTLELGDSALYLCASSWSDPDTQYFGPGTRLTVL.

The gene calls are TRBV5-4 and TRBJ2-3; the match to TRBD2 covers 8 bases. Per germline, CDR1 SGHNT and CDR2 YYREEE (reference sequence). With V trimmed by 5 bases and J by 2 bases, 13 bases remained unmatched. The length of the CDR3 is 17 residues. CDR3 region: CASSPGGQGPTTDTQYF. CDR3 coding DNA: TGTGCCAGCAGTCCGGGGGGGCAGGGGCCCACCACAGATACGCAGTATTTT.